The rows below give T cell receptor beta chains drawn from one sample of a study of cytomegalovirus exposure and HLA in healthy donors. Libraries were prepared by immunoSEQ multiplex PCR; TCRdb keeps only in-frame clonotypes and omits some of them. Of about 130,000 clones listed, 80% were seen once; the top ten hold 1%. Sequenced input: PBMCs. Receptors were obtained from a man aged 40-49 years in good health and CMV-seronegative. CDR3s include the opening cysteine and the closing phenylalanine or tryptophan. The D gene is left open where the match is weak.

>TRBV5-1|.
CASSWKQGTGELFF
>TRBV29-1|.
CSVDMGGNTEAFF
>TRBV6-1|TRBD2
CASRTTSGTSYEQYF
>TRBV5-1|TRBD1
CASSTGGSGNTIYF
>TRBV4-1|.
CASSWLRTLSFGELFF
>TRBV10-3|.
CAITVSPLNTEAFF
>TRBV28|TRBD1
CASSSTGPNQPQHF
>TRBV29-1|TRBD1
CSAKPGQGPGWSNQPQHF
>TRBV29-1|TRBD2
CSVAAGATSTDTQYF
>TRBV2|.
CASSREFEAFF
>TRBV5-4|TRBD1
CASSLVGGRFPGELFF
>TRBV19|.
CASTPGGNTEAFF
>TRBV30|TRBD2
CAWSVAGSLGQYF
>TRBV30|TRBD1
CACRTGGYEQYF
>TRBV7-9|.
CASSSPAVYGYTF
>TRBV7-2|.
CASSRGFSYEQYF
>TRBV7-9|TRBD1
CASSAGTGVVQPQHF
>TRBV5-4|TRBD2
CATTKAVAGTTQYF
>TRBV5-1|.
CASSLRVGGAQETQYF
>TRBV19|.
CASKKYGQGTEKLFF
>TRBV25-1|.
CASSSTGNNEQFF
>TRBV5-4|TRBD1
CASSWGQGNTIYF
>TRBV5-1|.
CASSSTGNMNTEAFF
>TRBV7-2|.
CASSINYGYTF
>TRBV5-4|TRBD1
CASSPQGGTSYNEQFF
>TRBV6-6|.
CASRRRFVGELFF
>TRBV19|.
CASSISSANSYEQYF
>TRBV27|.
CASSPEGGNEKLFF
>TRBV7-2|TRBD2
CASSSSGRRTDTQYF
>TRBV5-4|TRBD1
CASSLQGATTNEKLFF
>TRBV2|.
CASSERDTSQEAQYF
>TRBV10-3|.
CAISAQGMSYGYTF
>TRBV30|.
CAWSVSAYEQYF
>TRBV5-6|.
CASSRTGIETQYF
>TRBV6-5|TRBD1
CASRWDRSYNEQFF